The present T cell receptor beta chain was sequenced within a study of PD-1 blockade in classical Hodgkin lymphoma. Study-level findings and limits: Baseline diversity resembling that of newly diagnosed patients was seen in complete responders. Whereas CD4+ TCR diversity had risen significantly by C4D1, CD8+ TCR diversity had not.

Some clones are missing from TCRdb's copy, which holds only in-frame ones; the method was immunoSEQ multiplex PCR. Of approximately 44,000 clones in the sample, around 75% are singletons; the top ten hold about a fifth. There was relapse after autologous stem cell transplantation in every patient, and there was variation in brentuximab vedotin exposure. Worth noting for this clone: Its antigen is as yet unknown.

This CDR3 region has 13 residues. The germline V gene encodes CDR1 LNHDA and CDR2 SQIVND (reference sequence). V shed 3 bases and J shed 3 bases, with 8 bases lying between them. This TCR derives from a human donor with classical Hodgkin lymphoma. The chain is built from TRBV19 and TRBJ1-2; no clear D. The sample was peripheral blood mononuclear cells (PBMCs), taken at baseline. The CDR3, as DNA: TGTGCCAGTAGTATCAACGGTCACTATGGCTACACCTTC. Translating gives CASSINGHYGYTF.